The rows below give T cell receptor beta chains drawn from one sample of a study. TCRdb used MiXCR to reprocess the 5' RACE reads, holding one entry per CDR3 protein. This table holds tens of thousands of distinct CDR3 sequences, around 28% found once. Source material: naive CD4+ T cells sorted from blood. These receptors were collected from a female donor with breast cancer. The CDR3 runs from the conserved cysteine through the conserved F or W. A D gene is named only where the DNA matches it firmly. Size is stated for part of the rows, as once, few or many counts, or as a class when the clone is expanded.

v_call	j_call	clone_size	d_call	cdr3_nt	cdr3_aa
TRBV5-1	TRBJ1-1	-	-	TGCGCCAGTAGCTTGAATGGGCCACTGACTGAAGCCTTCTTT	CASSLNGPLTEAFF
TRBV28	TRBJ2-2	-	-	TGTGCCAGCAGTTTTACTAGGACCGGGGAGCTGTTTTTT	CASSFTRTGELFF
TRBV5-1	TRBJ2-7	-	-	TGCGCCAGCAGCTTGGGGGACATGGAAAGAGAGCAGTACTTC	CASSLGDMEREQYF
TRBV6-6	TRBJ1-1	-	-	TGTGCCAGCAGCACTGAGACGGGGGCCACTGAAGCTTTCTTT	CASSTETGATEAFF
TRBV9	TRBJ1-1	-	-	TGTGCCAGCAGCGCCAGAGATGGCATCGTGGGTGAAGCTTTCTTT	CASSARDGIVGEAFF
TRBV7-8	TRBJ2-2	-	-	TGTGCCAGCAGCCGAAACAGGGAGAACACCGGGGAGCTGTTTTTT	CASSRNRENTGELFF
TRBV5-1	TRBJ1-1	few	-	TGCGCCAGCAGCGAGACCTCGAACACTGAAGCTTTCTTT	CASSETSNTEAFF
TRBV6-1	TRBJ1-6	once	TRBD1	TGTGCCAGCAGTGGGGGGACAGGGCATAATTCACCCCTCCACTTT	CASSGGTGHNSPLHF
TRBV19	TRBJ1-1	many	-	TGTGCCAGTAGGAAACACGGACAGTACGCTGAAGCTTTCTTT	CASRKHGQYAEAFF
TRBV4-2	TRBJ2-5	-	-	TGTGCCAGCAGCCAATCCCCAGGGCGGGAGACCCAGTACTTC	CASSQSPGRETQYF
TRBV12-3/TRBV12-4	TRBJ1-4	few	-	TGTGCCAGCAGCTCCTACAAAAGTTATGAAAAACTGTTTTTT	CASSSYKSYEKLFF
TRBV29-1	TRBJ2-5	many	-	TGCAGCGTTGACCGGGGGCTGAGTGAAGAGACCCAGTACTTC	CSVDRGLSEETQYF
TRBV11-2	TRBJ2-5	-	TRBD2	TGTGCCAGCAGCTTAGATTCGGCGGGTGCACTAGCGGGCCGAGAGACCCAGTACTTC	CASSLDSAGALAGRETQYF
TRBV5-5	TRBJ1-2	-	-	TGTGCCAGCAGCTTCCGGGGGAACTATGGCTACACCTTC	CASSFRGNYGYTF
TRBV20-1	TRBJ2-1	-	-	TGCAGTGCTAGGGTTGGGGGGCGAGATGAGCAGTTCTTC	CSARVGGRDEQFF
TRBV7-3	TRBJ2-3	-	-	TGTGCCAGCAGCCCCTCTGGGGGGTATAGCACAGATACGCAGTATTTT	CASSPSGGYSTDTQYF
TRBV20-1	TRBJ2-3	-	TRBD2	TGCAGTGCTAGTCTTGCGGGAGTAATGGATACGCAGTATTTT	CSASLAGVMDTQYF
TRBV4-1	TRBJ2-7	few	TRBD2	TGCGCCAGCAGCCAGCTTCTAGCGGGAGTCTACGAGCAGTACTTC	CASSQLLAGVYEQYF
TRBV6-5	TRBJ1-1	few	-	TGTGCCAGCAGGGGGACTGGAATGAACACTGAAGCTTTCTTT	CASRGTGMNTEAFF
TRBV20-1	TRBJ1-6	-	-	TGCAGTGCCAGCCAACCCTATAATTCACCCCTCCACTTT	CSASQPYNSPLHF
TRBV20-1	TRBJ2-1	-	TRBD2	TGCAGTGCTAGTTATCCGGGACTAGCGGGTCATGAGCAGTTCTTC	CSASYPGLAGHEQFF
TRBV5-1	TRBJ1-6	-	TRBD1	TGCGCCAGCAGCTTGGAATCGCAGGGGGATAATTCACCCCTCCACTTT	CASSLESQGDNSPLHF
TRBV5-1	TRBJ1-1	-	-	TGCGCCGGCAGCGCACCAACAGGTCCCGTTAGGATGAACACTGAAGCTTTCTTT	CAGSAPTGPVRMNTEAFF
TRBV12-3/TRBV12-4	TRBJ2-3	-	TRBD2	TGTGCCAGCAGCACCCTAGCGGGAGGGCCCACAGATACGCAGTATTTT	CASSTLAGGPTDTQYF
TRBV20-1	TRBJ1-2	-	TRBD1	TGCAGTGCCCGAGTAGGACAGGGGGGACCCGGCTACACCTTC	CSARVGQGGPGYTF
TRBV4-2	TRBJ2-5	-	-	TGTGCCAGCAGCCAAGTTACATGGGGCCACGAGACCCAGTACTTC	CASSQVTWGHETQYF
TRBV2	TRBJ1-2	-	TRBD1	TGTGCCAGCAGTTACGGCAGGGGGCCGGATGGCTACACCTTC	CASSYGRGPDGYTF
TRBV7-9	TRBJ2-7	-	-	TGTGCCAGCAGCCTTAGTGCAGGCCTTGCAGCCTACGAGCAGTACTTC	CASSLSAGLAAYEQYF
TRBV12-3/TRBV12-4	TRBJ1-4	-	-	TGTGCCAGCAGGTATACAGGTTCAGCTAATGAAAAACTGTTTTTT	CASRYTGSANEKLFF
TRBV20-1	TRBJ1-1	few	TRBD1	TGCAGTGCTAGGGAGGGGGCAGGAACGAACACTGAAGCTTTCTTT	CSAREGAGTNTEAFF
TRBV29-1	TRBJ2-6	-	-	TGCAGCGTTGAGGCCAGGTCCTCTGGGGCCAACGTCCTGACTTTC	CSVEARSSGANVLTF
TRBV9	TRBJ2-1	few	TRBD2	TGTGCCAGCAGCCCTAGCGGCTCCTACAATGAGCAGTTCTTC	CASSPSGSYNEQFF
TRBV28	TRBJ2-7	few	TRBD1	TGTGCCAGCAGTTCCCAGGACAGGGGAAGATACGAGCAGTACTTC	CASSSQDRGRYEQYF
TRBV6-1	TRBJ2-6	-	-	TGTGCCAGCACAAGACGGCCGCTTAACTCTGGGGCCAACGTCCTGACTTTC	CASTRRPLNSGANVLTF
TRBV6-1	TRBJ1-6	few	-	TGTGCCAGCAGTTACTCCCTCACAGGGCGGTATAATTCACCCCTCCACTTT	CASSYSLTGRYNSPLHF
TRBV6-5	TRBJ1-2	-	TRBD1	TGTGCCAGCAGTTCCCGGACAGGCCACTATGGCTACACCTTC	CASSSRTGHYGYTF
TRBV13	TRBJ2-3	once	-	TGTGCCAGCAGCCCTCGACTAGTTCCAGCGGATACGCAGTATTTT	CASSPRLVPADTQYF
TRBV5-1	TRBJ1-2	-	TRBD1	TGCGCCAGCAGCTCAACCGGGACAGGGGATGGCTACACCTTC	CASSSTGTGDGYTF
TRBV10-2	TRBJ2-3	many	TRBD2	TGCGCCAGCAGTCCTGGGGCTAGCGGGAGAACAGATACGCAGTATTTT	CASSPGASGRTDTQYF
TRBV5-5	TRBJ2-1	-	TRBD2	TGTGCCAGCAGCTTGTTGGGGACTAGCGGGGGTAATGAGCAGTTCTTC	CASSLLGTSGGNEQFF
TRBV20-1	TRBJ1-2	-	-	TGCAGTGCTCGAAGCCGAGTGGGGGTAGGCTACACCTTC	CSARSRVGVGYTF
TRBV5-1	TRBJ1-2	-	TRBD1	TGCGCCAGCAGCTTGGGACAGGGGGCATACGACTATGGCTACACCTTC	CASSLGQGAYDYGYTF
TRBV4-3	TRBJ2-1	-	TRBD2	TGCGCCAGCAGCCAACTCGGGACTAGGTCCTACAATGAGCAGTTCTTC	CASSQLGTRSYNEQFF
TRBV27	TRBJ2-7	-	TRBD2	TGTGCCAGCAGTTTCGGCGGGAGCTCCTACGAGCAGTACTTC	CASSFGGSSYEQYF
TRBV3-1	TRBJ1-6	-	-	TGTGCCAGCAGCCAAGAGCGGGGGGGGGCCAATTCACCCCTCCACTTT	CASSQERGGANSPLHF
TRBV27	TRBJ2-3	-	-	TGTGCCAGCAGTACCCAGAACACAGATACGCAGTATTTT	CASSTQNTDTQYF
TRBV20-1	TRBJ2-5	-	TRBD2	TGCAGTGCTAACCCCCAGCGGGGGATATGGGAGACCCAGTACTTC	CSANPQRGIWETQYF
TRBV20-1	TRBJ2-3	-	TRBD2	TGCAGTGCTAGAGATCCGGGAGCGGGGGGAGGCACAGATACGCAGTATTTT	CSARDPGAGGGTDTQYF
TRBV15	TRBJ2-1	few	-	TGTGCCACCAGCAGAGATATGGGTGGGCAGTTCTTC	CATSRDMGGQFF
TRBV14	TRBJ2-1	few	-	TGTGCCAGCAGCCAAGGGACAGAGAATGAGCAGTTCTTC	CASSQGTENEQFF